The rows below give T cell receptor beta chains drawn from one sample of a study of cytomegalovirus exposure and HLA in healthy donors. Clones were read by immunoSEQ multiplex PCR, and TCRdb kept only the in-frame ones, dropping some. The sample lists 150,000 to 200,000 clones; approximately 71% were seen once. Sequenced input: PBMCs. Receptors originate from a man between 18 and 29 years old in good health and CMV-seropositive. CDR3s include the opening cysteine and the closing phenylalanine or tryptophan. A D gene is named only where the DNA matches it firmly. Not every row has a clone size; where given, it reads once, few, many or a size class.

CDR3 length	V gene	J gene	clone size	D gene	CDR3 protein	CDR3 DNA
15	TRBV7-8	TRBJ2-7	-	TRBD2	CASSPYPGLTYEQYF	TGTGCCAGCAGCCCTTATCCGGGACTAACCTACGAGCAGTACTTC
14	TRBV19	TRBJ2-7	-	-	CASSIGGGSYEQYF	TGTGCCAGTAGTATAGGAGGAGGGTCCTACGAGCAGTACTTC
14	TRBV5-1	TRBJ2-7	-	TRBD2	CASSQNTGGDEQYF	TGCGCCAGCAGCCAAAACACGGGAGGGGACGAGCAGTACTTC
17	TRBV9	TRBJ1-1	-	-	CASSVVGGTDPNTEAFF	TGTGCCAGCAGCGTAGTGGGGGGGACCGATCCTAACACTGAAGCTTTCTTT
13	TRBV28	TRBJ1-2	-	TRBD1	CASSSTGNYGYTF	TGTGCCAGCAGTTCGACAGGGAACTATGGCTACACCTTC
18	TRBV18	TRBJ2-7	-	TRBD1	CASSPFSGTGEYGDEQYF	TGTGCCAGCTCACCATTCAGCGGGACAGGGGAATACGGTGACGAGCAGTACTTC
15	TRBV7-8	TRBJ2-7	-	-	CASSFSLRATYEQYF	TGTGCCAGCAGCTTCTCACTGCGGGCCACCTACGAGCAGTACTTC
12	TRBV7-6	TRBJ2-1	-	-	CASSLGENEQFF	TGTGCCAGCAGCTTAGGGGAGAATGAGCAGTTCTTC
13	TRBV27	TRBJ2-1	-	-	CASSLSEGREQFF	TGTGCCAGCAGTTTATCGGAGGGAAGGGAGCAGTTCTTC
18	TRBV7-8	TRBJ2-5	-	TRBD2	CASSLGVLADVWQETQYF	TGTGCCAGCAGCTTAGGAGTACTAGCGGACGTTTGGCAAGAGACCCAGTACTTC
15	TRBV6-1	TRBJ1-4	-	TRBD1	CASSDEQGVNEKLFF	TGTGCCAGCAGCGACGAACAGGGGGTAAATGAAAAACTGTTTTTT
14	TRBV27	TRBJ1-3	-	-	CASSPILGANTIYF	TGTGCCAGCAGTCCTATATTGGGGGCAAACACCATATATTTT
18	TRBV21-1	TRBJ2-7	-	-	CASTPTLVDSLSSYEQYF	TGTGCCAGCACCCCGACCTTGGTAGACAGCCTAAGCTCCTACGAGCAGTACTTC
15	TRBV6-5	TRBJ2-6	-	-	CASQEISSGANVLTF	TGTGCCAGCCAAGAAATTAGCTCTGGGGCCAACGTCCTGACTTTC
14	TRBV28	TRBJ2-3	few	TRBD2	CASSRSGRIDTQYF	TGTGCCAGCAGTCGTAGCGGGAGAATCGATACGCAGTATTTT
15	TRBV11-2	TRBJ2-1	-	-	CASSLVAGPYNEQFF	TGTGCCAGCAGCTTAGTTGCGGGACCCTACAATGAGCAGTTCTTC
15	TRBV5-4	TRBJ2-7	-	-	CASSFGNSGPYEQYF	TGTGCCAGCAGCTTTGGGAACAGCGGACCCTACGAGCAGTACTTC
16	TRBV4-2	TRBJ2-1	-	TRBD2	CASSQATSGRRNEQFF	TGTGCCAGCAGCCAAGCGACTAGCGGGAGGCGGAATGAGCAGTTCTTC
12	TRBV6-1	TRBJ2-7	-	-	CASSAVPYEQYF	TGTGCCAGCAGTGCTGTCCCCTACGAGCAGTACTTC
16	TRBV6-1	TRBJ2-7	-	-	CASSDEGTWGSYEQYF	TGTGCCAGCAGTGACGAAGGGACTTGGGGCTCCTACGAGCAGTACTTC
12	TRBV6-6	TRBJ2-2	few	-	CASSPVAGELFF	TGTGCCAGCAGCCCGGTGGCCGGGGAGCTGTTTTTT
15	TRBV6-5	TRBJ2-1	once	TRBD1	CASSSTGGAYNEQFF	TGTGCCAGCAGTTCCACAGGGGGCGCTTACAATGAGCAGTTCTTC
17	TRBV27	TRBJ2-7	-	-	CASSSDRTRTATYEQYF	TGTGCCAGCAGCTCAGACAGGACGAGGACGGCCACCTACGAGCAGTACTTC
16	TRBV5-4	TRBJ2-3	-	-	CASSPTLLGGGDTQYF	TGTGCCAGCAGCCCCACGTTATTAGGGGGTGGAGATACGCAGTATTTT
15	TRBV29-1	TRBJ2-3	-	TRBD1	CSVEGTGGRTDTQYF	TGCAGCGTTGAGGGGACAGGGGGACGGACAGATACGCAGTATTTT
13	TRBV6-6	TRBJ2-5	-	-	CASSGTGRETQYF	TGTGCCAGCAGTGGCACTGGGAGAGAGACCCAGTACTTC
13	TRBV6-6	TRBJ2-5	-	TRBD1	CASSWTGGETQYF	TGTGCCAGCAGTTGGACAGGGGGAGAGACCCAGTACTTC
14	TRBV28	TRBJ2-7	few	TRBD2	CASKGLAGTYEQYF	TGTGCCAGCAAGGGACTAGCGGGGACCTACGAGCAGTACTTC
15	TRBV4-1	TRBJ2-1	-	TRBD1	CASSHDPGQGSEQFF	TGCGCCAGCAGCCATGATCCGGGACAGGGGAGTGAGCAGTTCTTC
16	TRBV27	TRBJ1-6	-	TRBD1	CASSFHRGSHNSPLHF	TGTGCCAGCAGTTTCCACAGGGGATCTCATAATTCACCCCTCCACTTT
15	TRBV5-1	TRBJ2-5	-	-	CASSLTGTLKETQYF	TGCGCCAGCAGCTTAACCGGGACACTTAAAGAGACCCAGTACTTC
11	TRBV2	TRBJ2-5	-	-	CASTGEETQYF	TGTGCCAGCACAGGGGAAGAGACCCAGTACTTC
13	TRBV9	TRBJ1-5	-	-	CASSVGRGQPQHF	TGTGCCAGCAGCGTAGGGCGCGGCCAGCCCCAGCATTTT
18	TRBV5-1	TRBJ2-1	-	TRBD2	CASSLGGLAGIGFNEQFF	TGCGCCAGCAGCTTGGGAGGACTAGCGGGAATAGGGTTCAATGAGCAGTTCTTC
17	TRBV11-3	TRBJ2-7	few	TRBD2	CASTPGTSGREFGEQYF	TGTGCCAGCACCCCCGGGACTAGCGGGAGGGAATTCGGCGAGCAGTACTTC
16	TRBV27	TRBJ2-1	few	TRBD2	CASRILAGGMYNEQFF	TGTGCCAGCAGGATATTAGCGGGAGGGATGTACAATGAGCAGTTCTTC
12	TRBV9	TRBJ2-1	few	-	CASGAPLNEQFF	TGTGCCAGCGGGGCCCCCCTCAATGAGCAGTTCTTC
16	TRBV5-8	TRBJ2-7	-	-	CASSLQWAGSPYEQYF	TGTGCCAGCAGCTTGCAGTGGGCGGGTTCCCCCTACGAGCAGTACTTC
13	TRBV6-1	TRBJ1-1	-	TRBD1	CASKNRGGTEAFF	TGTGCCAGCAAGAACAGGGGTGGCACTGAAGCTTTCTTT
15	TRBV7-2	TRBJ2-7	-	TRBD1	CASSSGTGVEYEQYF	TGTGCCAGCAGCTCCGGGACAGGGGTTGAATACGAGCAGTACTTC
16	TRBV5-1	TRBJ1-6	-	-	CASSPLQSGGDSPLHF	TGCGCCAGCAGCCCGCTCCAATCCGGGGGGGATTCACCCCTCCACTTT
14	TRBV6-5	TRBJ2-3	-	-	CASSSPSGTDTQYF	TGTGCCAGCAGTTCCCCTAGCGGCACAGATACGCAGTATTTT
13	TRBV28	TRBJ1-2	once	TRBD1	CASRETGGYGYTF	TGTGCCAGCAGGGAGACAGGGGGTTATGGCTACACCTTC
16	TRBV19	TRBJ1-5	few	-	CASSKGRQAGNQPQHF	TGTGCCAGTAGTAAGGGAAGACAGGCTGGCAATCAGCCCCAGCATTTT
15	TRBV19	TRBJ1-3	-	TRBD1	CASSIQSTGRNTIYF	TGTGCCAGTAGTATACAATCGACAGGGAGAAACACCATATATTTT
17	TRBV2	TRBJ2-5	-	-	CASSEALDRVIKETQYF	TGTGCCAGCAGTGAAGCGCTCGATCGAGTGATTAAAGAGACCCAGTACTTC
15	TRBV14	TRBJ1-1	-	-	CASSQWGGGYTEAFF	TGTGCCAGCAGCCAATGGGGGGGAGGATATACTGAAGCTTTCTTT
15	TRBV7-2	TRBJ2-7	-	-	CASSPSGHPTYEQYF	TGTGCCAGCAGCCCCTCGGGACACCCGACCTACGAGCAGTACTTC
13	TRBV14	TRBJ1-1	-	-	CASSQGARTEAFF	TGTGCCAGCAGCCAGGGGGCGCGCACTGAAGCTTTCTTT
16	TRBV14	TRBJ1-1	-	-	CASSQLLLLESPEAFF	TGTGCCAGCAGCCAGCTTCTACTTTTAGAGTCTCCTGAAGCTTTCTTT